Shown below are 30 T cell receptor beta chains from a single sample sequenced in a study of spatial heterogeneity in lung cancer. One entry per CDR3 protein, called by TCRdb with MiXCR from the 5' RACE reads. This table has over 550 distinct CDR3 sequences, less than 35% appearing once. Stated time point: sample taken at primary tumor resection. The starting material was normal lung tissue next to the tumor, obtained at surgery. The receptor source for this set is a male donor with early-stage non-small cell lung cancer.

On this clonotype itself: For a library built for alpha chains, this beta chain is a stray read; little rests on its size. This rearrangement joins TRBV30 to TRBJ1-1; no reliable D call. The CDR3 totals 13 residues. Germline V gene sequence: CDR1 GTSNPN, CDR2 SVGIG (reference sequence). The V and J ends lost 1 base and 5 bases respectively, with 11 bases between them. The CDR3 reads CAWSGDAGTEAFF. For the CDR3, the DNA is TGTGCCTGGAGTGGTGATGCTGGTACTGAAGCTTTCTTT. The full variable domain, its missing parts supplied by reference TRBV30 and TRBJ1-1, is SQTIHQWPATLVQPVGSPLSLECTVEGTSNPNLYWYRQAAGRGLQLLFYSVGIGQISSEVPQNLSASRPQDRQFILSSKKLLLSDSGFYLCAWSGDAGTEAFFGQGTRLTVV.

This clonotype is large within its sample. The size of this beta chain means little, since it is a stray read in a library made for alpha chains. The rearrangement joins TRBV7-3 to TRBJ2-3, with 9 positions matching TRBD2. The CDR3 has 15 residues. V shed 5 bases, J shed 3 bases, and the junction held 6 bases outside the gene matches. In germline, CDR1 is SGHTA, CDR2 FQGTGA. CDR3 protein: CASSRLAAATDTQYF. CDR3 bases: TGTGCCAGCAGCCGACTAGCGGCGGCGACAGATACGCAGTATTTT.

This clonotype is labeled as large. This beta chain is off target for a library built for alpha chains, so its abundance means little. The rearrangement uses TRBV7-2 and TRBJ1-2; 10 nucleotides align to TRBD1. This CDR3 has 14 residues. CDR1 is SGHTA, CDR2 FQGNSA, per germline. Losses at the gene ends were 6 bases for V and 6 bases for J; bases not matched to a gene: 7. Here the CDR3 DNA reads TGTGCCAGCAGAGCGCCGGGACAGGGGCATGGCTACACCTTC. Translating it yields CASRAPGQGHGYTF.

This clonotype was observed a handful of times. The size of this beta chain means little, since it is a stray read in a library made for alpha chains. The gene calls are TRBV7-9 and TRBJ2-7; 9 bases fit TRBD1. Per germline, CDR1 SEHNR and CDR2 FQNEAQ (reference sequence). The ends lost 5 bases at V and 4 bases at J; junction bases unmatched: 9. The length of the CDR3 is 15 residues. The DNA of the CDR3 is TGTGCCAGCAGCCTAACCGGGACAGGGCCTTACGAGCAGTACTTC. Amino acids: CASSLTGTGPYEQYF.

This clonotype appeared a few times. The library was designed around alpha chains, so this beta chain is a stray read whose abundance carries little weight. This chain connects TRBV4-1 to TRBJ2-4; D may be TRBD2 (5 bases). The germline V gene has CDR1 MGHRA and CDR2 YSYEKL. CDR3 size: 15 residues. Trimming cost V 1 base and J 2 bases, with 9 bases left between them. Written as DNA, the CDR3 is TGCGCCAGCAGCCAAGTCGGGGAGACCAAAAACATTCAGTACTTC. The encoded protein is CASSQVGETKNIQYF.

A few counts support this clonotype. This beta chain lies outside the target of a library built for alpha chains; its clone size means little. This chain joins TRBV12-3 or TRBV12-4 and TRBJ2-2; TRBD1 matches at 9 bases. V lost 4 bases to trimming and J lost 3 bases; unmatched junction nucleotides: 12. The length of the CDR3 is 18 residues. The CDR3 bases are TGTGCCAGCAGTTCCGGACAGGGGACGACTCTGGACACCGGGGAGCTGTTTTTT. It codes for CASSSGQGTTLDTGELFF.

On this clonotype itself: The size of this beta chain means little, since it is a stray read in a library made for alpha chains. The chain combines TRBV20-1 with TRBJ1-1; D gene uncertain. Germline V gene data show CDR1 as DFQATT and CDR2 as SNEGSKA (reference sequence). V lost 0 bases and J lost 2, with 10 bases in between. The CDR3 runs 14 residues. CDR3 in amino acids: CSARDRTFNTEAFF. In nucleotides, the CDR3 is TGCAGTGCTAGAGACAGGACCTTCAACACTGAAGCTTTCTTT.

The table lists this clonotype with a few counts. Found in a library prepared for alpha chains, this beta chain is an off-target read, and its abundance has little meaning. The DNA for the CDR3 is TGTGCCAGCAGTTTAAGGGGCACCGGGGAGCTGTTTTTT. Its protein product is CASSLRGTGELFF. The V and J genes are TRBV28 and TRBJ2-2, with D perhaps TRBD1 (5 bases). The V end was cut by 2 bases, the J end by 4 bases, with 5 bases between. Germline V lookup: CDR1 MDHEN, CDR2 SYDVKM. The CDR3 contains 13 residues. Combining the CDR3 with reference TRBV28 and TRBJ2-2 gives the whole variable domain DVKVTQSSRYLVKRTGEKVFLECVQDMDHENMFWYRQDPGLGLRLIYFSYDVKMKEKGDIPEGYSVSREKKERFSLILESASTNQTSMYLCASSLRGTGELFFGEGSRLTVL.

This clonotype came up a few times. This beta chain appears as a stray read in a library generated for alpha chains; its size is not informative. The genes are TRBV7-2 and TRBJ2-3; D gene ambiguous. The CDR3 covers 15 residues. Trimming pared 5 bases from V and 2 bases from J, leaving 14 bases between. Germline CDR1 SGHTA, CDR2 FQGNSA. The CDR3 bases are TGTGCCAGCAGCCCCATCCGGGTACTCACAGATACGCAGTATTTT. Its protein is CASSPIRVLTDTQYF. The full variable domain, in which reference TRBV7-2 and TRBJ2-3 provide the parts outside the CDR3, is GAGVSQSPSNKVTEKGKDVELRCDPISGHTALYWYRQSLGQGLEFLIYFQGNSAPDKSGLPSDRFSAERTGGSVSTLTIQRTQQEDSAVYLCASSPIRVLTDTQYFGPGTRLTVL.

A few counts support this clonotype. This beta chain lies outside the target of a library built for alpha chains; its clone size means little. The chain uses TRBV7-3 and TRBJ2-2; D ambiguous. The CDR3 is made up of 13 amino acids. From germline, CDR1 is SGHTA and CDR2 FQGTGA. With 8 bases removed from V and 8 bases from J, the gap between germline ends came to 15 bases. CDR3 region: CASGVLNGGELFF. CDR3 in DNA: TGTGCCAGCGGAGTTCTTAATGGGGGGGAGCTGTTTTTT.

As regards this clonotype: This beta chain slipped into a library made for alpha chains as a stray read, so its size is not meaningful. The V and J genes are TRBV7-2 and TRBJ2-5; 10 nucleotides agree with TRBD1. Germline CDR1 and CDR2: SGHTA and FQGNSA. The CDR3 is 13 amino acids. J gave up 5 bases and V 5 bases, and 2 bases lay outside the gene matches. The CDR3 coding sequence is TGTGCCAGCAGCCGGGACAGGGGTGAGACCCAGTACTTC. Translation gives CASSRDRGETQYF.

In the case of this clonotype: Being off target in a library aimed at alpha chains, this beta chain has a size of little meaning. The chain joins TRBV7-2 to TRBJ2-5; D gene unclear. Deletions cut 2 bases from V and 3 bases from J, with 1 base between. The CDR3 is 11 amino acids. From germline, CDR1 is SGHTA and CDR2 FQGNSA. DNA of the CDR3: TGTGCCAGCAGCTTAAAAGAGACCCAGTACTTC. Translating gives CASSLKETQYF. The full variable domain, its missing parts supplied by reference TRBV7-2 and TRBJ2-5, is GAGVSQSPSNKVTEKGKDVELRCDPISGHTALYWYRQSLGQGLEFLIYFQGNSAPDKSGLPSDRFSAERTGGSVSTLTIQRTQQEDSAVYLCASSLKETQYFGPGTRLLVL.

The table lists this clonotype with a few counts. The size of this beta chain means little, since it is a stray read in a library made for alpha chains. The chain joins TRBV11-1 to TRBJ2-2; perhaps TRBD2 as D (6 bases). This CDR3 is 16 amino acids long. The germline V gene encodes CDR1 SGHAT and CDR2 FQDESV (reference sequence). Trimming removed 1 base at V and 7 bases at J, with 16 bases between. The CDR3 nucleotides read TGTGCCAGCAGCTTAGTCCCAGCGGGCTCGGGCGGGGAGCTGTTTTTT. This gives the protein CASSLVPAGSGGELFF.

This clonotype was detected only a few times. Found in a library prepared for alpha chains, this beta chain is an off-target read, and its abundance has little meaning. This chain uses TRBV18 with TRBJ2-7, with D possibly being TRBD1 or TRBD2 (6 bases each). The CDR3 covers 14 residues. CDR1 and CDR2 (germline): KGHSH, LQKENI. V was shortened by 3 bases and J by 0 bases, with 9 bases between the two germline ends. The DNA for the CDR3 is TGTGCCAGCTCACCTAGGGGGGACTCCTACGAGCAGTACTTC. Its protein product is CASSPRGDSYEQYF.

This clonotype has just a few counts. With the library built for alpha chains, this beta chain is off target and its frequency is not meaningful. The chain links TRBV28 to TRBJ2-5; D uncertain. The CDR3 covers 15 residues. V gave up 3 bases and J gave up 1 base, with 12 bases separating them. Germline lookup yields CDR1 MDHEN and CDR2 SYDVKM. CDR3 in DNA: TGTGCCAGCAGTTTCCCGCATCTGGCCCAAGAGACCCAGTACTTC. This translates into CASSFPHLAQETQYF.

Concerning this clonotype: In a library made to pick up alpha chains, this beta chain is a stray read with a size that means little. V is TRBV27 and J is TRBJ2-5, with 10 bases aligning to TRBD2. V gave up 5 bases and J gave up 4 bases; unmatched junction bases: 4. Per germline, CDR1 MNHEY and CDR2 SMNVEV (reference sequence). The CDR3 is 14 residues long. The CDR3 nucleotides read TGTGCCAGCAGTACCAGACTAGCGGGAGAGACCCAGTACTTC. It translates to CASSTRLAGETQYF.

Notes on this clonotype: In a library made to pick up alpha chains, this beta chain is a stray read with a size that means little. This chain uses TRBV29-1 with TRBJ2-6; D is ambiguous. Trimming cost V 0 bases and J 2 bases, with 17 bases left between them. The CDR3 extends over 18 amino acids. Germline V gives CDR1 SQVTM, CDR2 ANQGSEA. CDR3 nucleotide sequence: TGCAGCGTTGAAGATAATAAGTACAGCGAGACTGGGGCCAACGTCCTGACTTTC. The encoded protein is CSVEDNKYSETGANVLTF.

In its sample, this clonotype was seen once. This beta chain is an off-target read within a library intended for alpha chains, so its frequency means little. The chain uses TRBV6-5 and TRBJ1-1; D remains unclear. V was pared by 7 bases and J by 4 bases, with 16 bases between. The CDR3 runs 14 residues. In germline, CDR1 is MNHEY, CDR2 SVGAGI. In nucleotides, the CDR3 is TGTGCCAGCACCTACCGGAATCGGGGCACTGAAGCTTTCTTT. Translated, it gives CASTYRNRGTEAFF.

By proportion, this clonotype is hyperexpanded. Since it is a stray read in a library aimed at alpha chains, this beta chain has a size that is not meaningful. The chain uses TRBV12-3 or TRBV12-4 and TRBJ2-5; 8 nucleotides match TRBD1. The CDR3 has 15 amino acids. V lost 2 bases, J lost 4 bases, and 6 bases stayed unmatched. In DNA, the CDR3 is TGTGCCAGCAGTTTATGGGACAGGTACCCAGAGACCCAGTACTTC. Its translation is CASSLWDRYPETQYF.

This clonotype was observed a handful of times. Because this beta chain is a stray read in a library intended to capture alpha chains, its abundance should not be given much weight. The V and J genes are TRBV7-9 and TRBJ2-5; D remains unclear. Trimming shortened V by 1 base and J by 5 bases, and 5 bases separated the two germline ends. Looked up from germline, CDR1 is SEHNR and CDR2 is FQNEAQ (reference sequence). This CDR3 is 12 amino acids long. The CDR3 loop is CASSLVPETQYF. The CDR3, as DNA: TGTGCCAGCAGCTTAGTTCCGGAGACCCAGTACTTC.

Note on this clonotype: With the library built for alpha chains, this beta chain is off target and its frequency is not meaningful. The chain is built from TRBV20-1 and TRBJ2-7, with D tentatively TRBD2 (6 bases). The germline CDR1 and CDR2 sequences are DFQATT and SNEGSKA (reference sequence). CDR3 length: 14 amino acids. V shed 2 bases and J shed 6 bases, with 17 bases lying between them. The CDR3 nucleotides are TGCAGTGCTAGACCCCCGGAGGGGAGTCGCGAGCAGTACTTC. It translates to CSARPPEGSREQYF.

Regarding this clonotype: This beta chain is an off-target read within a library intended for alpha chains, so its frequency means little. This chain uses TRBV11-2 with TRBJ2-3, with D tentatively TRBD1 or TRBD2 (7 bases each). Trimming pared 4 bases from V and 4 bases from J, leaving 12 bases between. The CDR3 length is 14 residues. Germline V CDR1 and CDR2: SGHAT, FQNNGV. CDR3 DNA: TGTGCCAGCAGCTCAGGGGGGGGGCCAGATACGCAGTATTTT. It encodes CASSSGGGPDTQYF.

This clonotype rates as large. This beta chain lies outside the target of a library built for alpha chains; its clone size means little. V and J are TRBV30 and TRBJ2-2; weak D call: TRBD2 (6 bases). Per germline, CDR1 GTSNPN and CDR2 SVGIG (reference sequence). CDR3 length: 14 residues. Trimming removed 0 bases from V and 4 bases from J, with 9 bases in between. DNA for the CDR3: TGTGCCTGGAGTGTACTAGCCGGCACCGGGGAGCTGTTTTTT. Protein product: CAWSVLAGTGELFF.

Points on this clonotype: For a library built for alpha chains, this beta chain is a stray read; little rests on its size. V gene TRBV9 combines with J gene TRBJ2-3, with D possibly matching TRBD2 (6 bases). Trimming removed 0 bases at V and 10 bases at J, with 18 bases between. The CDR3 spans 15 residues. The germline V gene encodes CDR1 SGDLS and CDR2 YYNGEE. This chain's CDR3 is CASSVEGDSQRSQYF. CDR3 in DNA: TGTGCCAGCAGCGTAGAAGGGGACTCCCAGAGGTCGCAGTATTTT.

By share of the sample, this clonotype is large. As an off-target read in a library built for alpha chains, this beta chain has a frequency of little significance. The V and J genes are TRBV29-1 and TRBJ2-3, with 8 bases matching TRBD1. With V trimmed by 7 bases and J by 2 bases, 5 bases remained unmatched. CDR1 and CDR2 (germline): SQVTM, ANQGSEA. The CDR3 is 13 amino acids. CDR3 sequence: CSGQGLNTDTQYF. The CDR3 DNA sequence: TGCAGCGGACAGGGGCTTAACACAGATACGCAGTATTTT.

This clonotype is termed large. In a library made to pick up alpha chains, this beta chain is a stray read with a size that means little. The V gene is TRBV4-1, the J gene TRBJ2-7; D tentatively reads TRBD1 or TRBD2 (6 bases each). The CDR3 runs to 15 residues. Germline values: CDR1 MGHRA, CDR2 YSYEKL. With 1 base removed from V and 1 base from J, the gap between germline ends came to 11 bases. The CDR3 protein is CASSQVEGGSYEQYF. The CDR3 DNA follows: TGCGCCAGCAGCCAAGTCGAAGGGGGGTCCTACGAGCAGTACTTC.

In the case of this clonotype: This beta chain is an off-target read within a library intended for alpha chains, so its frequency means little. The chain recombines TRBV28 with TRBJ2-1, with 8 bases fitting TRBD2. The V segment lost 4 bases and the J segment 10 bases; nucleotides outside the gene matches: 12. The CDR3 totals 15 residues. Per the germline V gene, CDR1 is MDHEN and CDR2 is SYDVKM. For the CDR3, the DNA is TGTGCCAGCAGTTCTATTGGGACTAGTCTTAACGAGCAGTTCTTC. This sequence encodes CASSSIGTSLNEQFF.

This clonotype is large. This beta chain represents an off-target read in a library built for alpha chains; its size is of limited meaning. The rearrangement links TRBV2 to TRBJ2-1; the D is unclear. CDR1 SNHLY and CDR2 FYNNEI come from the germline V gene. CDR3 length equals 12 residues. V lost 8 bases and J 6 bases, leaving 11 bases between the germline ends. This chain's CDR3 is CASSQLFNEQFF. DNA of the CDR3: TGTGCCAGCTCCCAGTTGTTCAATGAGCAGTTCTTC.

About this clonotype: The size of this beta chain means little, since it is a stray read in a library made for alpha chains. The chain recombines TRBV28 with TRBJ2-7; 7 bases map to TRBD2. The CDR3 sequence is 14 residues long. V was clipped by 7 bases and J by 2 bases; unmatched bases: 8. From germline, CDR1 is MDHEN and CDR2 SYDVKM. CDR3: CASIVSGPPYEQYF. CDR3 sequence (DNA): TGTGCCAGCATCGTTAGCGGGCCCCCCTACGAGCAGTACTTC.

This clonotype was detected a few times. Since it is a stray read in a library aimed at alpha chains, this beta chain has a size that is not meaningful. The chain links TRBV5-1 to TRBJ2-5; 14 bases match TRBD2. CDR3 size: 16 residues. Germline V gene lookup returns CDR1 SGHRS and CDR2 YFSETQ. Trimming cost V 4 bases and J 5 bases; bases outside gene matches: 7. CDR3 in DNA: TGCGCCAGCAGCGCGGGACTAGCGGGAGACGGGGAGACCCAGTACTTC. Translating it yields CASSAGLAGDGETQYF.